A selection of T cell receptor beta chains follows, all from one sample in a study of T-cell memory formation after mild COVID-19. A single record per CDR3 protein comes from TCRdb applying MiXCR to the 5' RACE reads. The sample lists about half a million distinct CDR3 sequences, 15% to 20% occurring once. The sequenced sample consisted of PBMCs or a T cell subset sorted from them (not recorded which). Receptors were obtained from an adult woman who had mild COVID-19 (a few samples of this study predate the infection). Cell type and time point are not known. CDR3s include the opening cysteine and the closing phenylalanine or tryptophan. Each record gives: clone size, D gene, J gene, CDR3 length, V gene, CDR3 protein, CDR3 DNA. D genes are given only for firm matches. Clone size appears in some rows only: once, few, many, or a class for an expanded clone.

>NA|NA|TRBJ1-5|14|TRBV12-3/TRBV12-4
CASSPEGSNQPQHF
TGTGCCAGCAGTCCGGAGGGTAGCAATCAGCCCCAGCATTTT
>many|TRBD1|TRBJ1-2|16|TRBV6-4
CASSDGSDRGLNGYTF
TGTGCCAGCAGTGACGGTTCCGACAGGGGGTTGAATGGCTACACCTTC
>NA|TRBD2|TRBJ2-2|15|TRBV27
CASRVLAGSTGELFF
TGTGCCAGCAGGGTCTTAGCGGGAAGCACCGGGGAGCTGTTTTTT
>NA|NA|TRBJ1-1|14|TRBV3-1
CASWTAGFSEGAFF
TGTGCCAGCTGGACGGCCGGATTTTCTGAAGGAGCTTTCTTT
>many|NA|TRBJ1-5|13|TRBV27
CASSLVSNQPQHF
TGCGCCAGCAGCTTGGTTAGCAATCAGCCCCAGCATTTT
>NA|NA|TRBJ1-1|15|TRBV20-1
CSARAPDGRNTEAFF
TGCAGTGCTAGAGCCCCCGACGGACGGAACACTGAAGCTTTCTTT
>few|NA|TRBJ1-2|12|TRBV3-1
CASSQVLVGYTF
TGTGCCAGCAGCCAAGTCCTAGTAGGCTACACCTTC
>NA|TRBD2|TRBJ2-1|16|TRBV7-3
CASSPTGIAGGLEQFF
TGTGCCAGCAGCCCCACCGGGATAGCGGGGGGCCTCGAGCAGTTCTTC
>NA|TRBD2|TRBJ2-1|13|TRBV5-1
CASSMGGENEQFF
TGCGCCAGCAGCATGGGGGGGGAGAATGAGCAGTTCTTC
>few|NA|TRBJ2-3|15|TRBV12-3/TRBV12-4
CASSLMGGSTDTQYF
TGTGCCAGCAGTTTAATGGGGGGAAGCACAGATACGCAGTATTTT
>few|NA|TRBJ2-1|13|TRBV5-4
CASSGDYPSEQFF
TGTGCCAGCAGCGGAGACTATCCGAGTGAGCAGTTCTTC
>few|NA|TRBJ2-7|14|TRBV7-9
CASSLGFGSSEQYF
TGTGCCAGCAGCCTGGGTTTCGGGTCTAGCGAGCAGTACTTC
>few|NA|TRBJ2-5|14|TRBV7-2
CASSPDGSVETQYF
TGTGCCAGCAGCCCAGACGGTAGCGTTGAGACCCAGTACTTC
>NA|TRBD2|TRBJ2-1|15|TRBV6-5
CASSSMGLAGGQQFF
TGTGCCAGCAGTTCCATGGGACTAGCGGGAGGTCAGCAGTTCTTC
>many|NA|TRBJ2-5|13|TRBV12-3/TRBV12-4
CASSFGLQETQYF
TGTGCCAGCAGTTTTGGACTGCAAGAGACCCAGTACTTC
>NA|NA|TRBJ2-5|13|TRBV1
CTSSQGGPQTQYF
TGCACCAGCAGCCAGGGAGGGCCCCAGACCCAGTACTTC
>NA|NA|TRBJ1-1|15|TRBV11-3
CASSKAGATNTEAFF
TGTGCCAGCAGTAAGGCGGGGGCTACGAACACTGAAGCTTTCTTT
>NA|NA|TRBJ2-3|15|TRBV12-3/TRBV12-4
CASSTVQRGKDTQYF
TGTGCCAGCAGTACAGTTCAACGGGGGAAAGATACGCAGTATTTT
>few|TRBD1|TRBJ2-1|11|TRBV20-1
CSATTGFEQFF
TGCAGTGCAACGACAGGGTTTGAGCAGTTCTTC
>medium-sized|NA|TRBJ2-2|14|TRBV5-1
CASSLPGTTGELFF
TGCGCCAGCAGCCTCCCAGGAACCACCGGGGAGCTGTTTTTT
>NA|NA|TRBJ2-1|15|TRBV20-1
CSASDAGPSDNEQFF
TGCAGTGCTAGTGACGCAGGGCCGTCCGACAATGAGCAGTTCTTC